These 11 T cell receptor beta chains originate from one sample sequenced in a study of shared clonotypes between healthy human individuals. Produced via immunoSEQ multiplex PCR; TCRdb's table is partial and in-frame only. This table has over a million clones, more than 75% appearing once. Sequenced sample: memory CD4+ T cells from PBMCs. Described subset: CD45RA-negative fraction. The origin of the receptors is a young man in good health. Some clones in this sample may be carry-over from other donors' samples.

The gene calls are TRBV6-5 and TRBJ1-2; D possibly corresponds to TRBD1 (5 bases). Trimming removed 2 bases at V and 3 bases at J, with 16 bases between. The CDR3 covers 16 residues. Per germline, CDR1 MNHEY and CDR2 SVGAGI. CDR3: CASSYGQGSLHYGYTF. The CDR3 nucleotides read TGTGCCAGCAGTTACGGCCAGGGAAGTTTGCACTATGGCTACACCTTC.

To note about this clone: Other nucleotide sequences in the sample specify the same CDR3. The chain recombines TRBV30 with TRBJ2-7, with D perhaps matching TRBD1 (5 bases). The CDR3 runs to 13 residues. Looked up from germline, CDR1 is GTSNPN and CDR2 is SVGIG (reference sequence). Trimming left V 2 bases short and J 3 bases short, with 11 bases between. DNA for the CDR3: TGTGCCTGGAGTCGAGGCCAGGGCTACGAGCAGTACTTC. As protein: CAWSRGQGYEQYF.

The V and J genes are TRBV18 and TRBJ2-5, with 12 bases that match TRBD2. The V gene's germline CDR1 is KGHSH and CDR2 LQKENI. The V segment lost 0 bases and the J segment 1 base; nucleotides outside the gene matches: 0. The CDR3 contains 16 residues. Here the CDR3 reads CASSPPTSGSQETQYF. CDR3 DNA: TGTGCCAGCTCACCACCGACTAGCGGGAGCCAAGAGACCCAGTACTTC.

J is TRBJ2-3 and V is TRBV5-5, with D perhaps given as TRBD1 or TRBD2 (5 bases each). The CDR3 has 15 amino acids. CDR1 is SGHKS and CDR2 is YYEKEE in the germline V gene (reference sequence). V was clipped by 0 bases and J by 0 bases, with 8 bases between them. CDR3 coding DNA: TGTGCCAGCAGCTTGGGGGGGTCCAGCACAGATACGCAGTATTTT. It specifies CASSLGGSSTDTQYF.

This clone was counted ten times or more. The chain uses TRBV11-2 and TRBJ2-3; 10 bases agree with TRBD2. V dropped 1 base and J dropped 6; count of bases not matched to a gene: 4. Germline loops: CDR1 SGHAT, CDR2 FQNNGV. CDR3 size: 15 residues. CDR3 bases: TGTGCCAGCAGCTTAGGAGGTAGCGGGGGGGATACGCAGTATTTT. Encoded protein: CASSLGGSGGDTQYF.

This clone was picked up many times. The rearrangement links TRBV5-1 to TRBJ2-7, with 9 bases fitting TRBD2. Per the germline V gene, CDR1 is SGHRS and CDR2 is YFSETQ. The V and J ends lost 1 base and 1 base, in that order; junction bases with no gene match: 9. The CDR3 totals 17 residues. CDR3 sequence reads: CASSLRTGGLASYEQYF. CDR3 DNA: TGCGCCAGCAGCTTGCGCACGGGGGGACTAGCATCCTACGAGCAGTACTTC.

J is TRBJ2-1 and V is TRBV5-1; 11 bases fit TRBD2. Looked up from germline, CDR1 is SGHRS and CDR2 is YFSETQ. The CDR3 extends over 18 amino acids. Trimming cost V 0 bases and J 1 base; bases outside gene matches: 6. The CDR3 coding sequence is TGCGCCAGCAGCTTGGGTAGCGGGAGGGCACGGTCCTACAATGAGCAGTTCTTC. Its protein is CASSLGSGRARSYNEQFF.

This clone was seen more than once but under ten times. The chain employs TRBV2 and TRBJ2-3; 10 nucleotides match TRBD2. This CDR3 is built from 15 residues. From germline, CDR1 is SNHLY and CDR2 FYNNEI. The V and J ends lost 8 bases and 1 base, in that order; junction bases with no gene match: 6. The CDR3 bases are TGTGCCAGCGATTTCAGCGGGGGGGGCACAGATACGCAGTATTTT. Translation gives CASDFSGGGTDTQYF.

This clone came up many times. This sample includes further DNA sequences coding for the same CDR3. The rearrangement uses TRBV30 and TRBJ2-4; D ambiguous. Germline V gives CDR1 GTSNPN, CDR2 SVGIG (reference sequence). This CDR3 comprises 12 residues. Trimming pared 4 bases from V and 4 bases from J, leaving 8 bases between. CDR3 coding DNA: TGTGCCTGGACCGACGGGAAAAACATTCAGTACTTC. Amino acids: CAWTDGKNIQYF.

V and J are TRBV5-1 and TRBJ2-1, with D possibly TRBD1 on 5 matching bases. V shed 4 bases and J shed 7 bases, with 18 bases lying between them. The V gene's germline CDR1 is SGHRS and CDR2 YFSETQ. The CDR3 sequence is 15 residues long. CDR3: CASSANQGFRNEQFF. Here the CDR3 DNA reads TGCGCCAGCAGCGCGAATCAGGGTTTTCGAAATGAGCAGTTCTTC.

V gene TRBV18 combines with J gene TRBJ2-6, with D hard to call. The CDR3 length is 16 residues. Germline V CDR1 and CDR2: KGHSH, LQKENI. Trimming stripped 0 bases from V and 4 bases from J, with 10 bases between. In DNA form, the CDR3 reads TGTGCCAGCTCACCACCCACCAGAAAGGGGGCCAACGTCCTGACTTTC. This codes for CASSPPTRKGANVLTF. The complete variable domain, with remaining parts taken from reference TRBV18 and TRBJ2-6, reads NAGVMQNPRHLVRRRGQEARLRCSPMKGHSHVYWYRQLPEEGLKFMVYLQKENIIDESGMPKERFSAEFPKEGPSILRIQQVVRGDSAAYFCASSPPTRKGANVLTFGAGSRLTVL.